This T cell receptor (beta chain) was sequenced during a study of blood T cell repertoires in COVID-19. Looking at the study overall: Acute and convalescent COVID-19 specimens originated in the United States, Italy and Spain. In each case, the material was cDNA or gDNA derived from T cells, B-cell-depleted T cells, or PBMCs.

The Seattle patients, enrolled during active infection, were followed longitudinally. This CDR3 is built from 15 residues. Germline CDR1 MGHRA, CDR2 YSYEKL. V was clipped by 0 bases and J by 6 bases; unmatched bases: 5. As originally analysed: Amplified reference gene primers provided the basis for estimating nucleated cell counts. Here immunoSEQ multiplex PCR was the method, and the copy in TCRdb shows in-frame clones only, minus some. V, J and clone size derive from that table, while D and trimming were established from the DNA sequence. The table records about 160,000 clones, about 90% of them present only once.

Sequencing was carried out using peripheral blood. V gene TRBV4-1 combines with J gene TRBJ2-1; 7 nucleotides align to TRBD2. The TCR sequence derives from a man younger than 40 with COVID-19, enrolled during active disease. In nucleotides, the CDR3 is TGCGCCAGCAGCCAAGAGGTGGGGACTACCAATGAGCAGTTCTTC. This codes for CASSQEVGTTNEQFF.